The clone carrying this T cell receptor (beta chain) turned up a few times. As yet, its antigen is unknown. The sample belongs to a study of T cell repertoires in cytomegalovirus infection. On the study more broadly: Recently identified HLA-C-restricted CMV epitopes and well-studied HLA-B-restricted CMV epitopes were used by the study. TCR beta signatures that were public indicated CMV infection and matching HLA type.

Study-wide points: CMV-specific TCR beta clonotypes restricted by HLA-C were the ones dominating the ex vivo response. Summed public TCR beta family frequency identified CMV carriers bearing the relevant HLA.

This CDR3 has 16 amino acids. V dropped 4 bases and J dropped 2 bases, with 18 bases sitting between them. Germline values: CDR1 MGHRA, CDR2 YSYEKL. TCRdb ran MiXCR on the reads and lists one entry per CDR3 protein. The table lists 700,000 to 850,000 distinct CDR3 sequences, less than 35% of them singletons, with under 15% in the top ten. The sequence derives from a human donor in good health (CMV status not recorded). Some clones in this sample may be carry-over from other donors' samples. This chain links TRBV4-1 with TRBJ2-7; weak D call: TRBD1 (5 bases). The sample here was cultured CD8+ T cells from PBMCs, taken from culture after CMV antigen stimulation. In DNA form, the CDR3 reads TGCGCCAGCAGCCCCAGAAGCAGGGCTCAGACCTACGAGCAGTACTTC. Its protein is CASSPRSRAQTYEQYF.